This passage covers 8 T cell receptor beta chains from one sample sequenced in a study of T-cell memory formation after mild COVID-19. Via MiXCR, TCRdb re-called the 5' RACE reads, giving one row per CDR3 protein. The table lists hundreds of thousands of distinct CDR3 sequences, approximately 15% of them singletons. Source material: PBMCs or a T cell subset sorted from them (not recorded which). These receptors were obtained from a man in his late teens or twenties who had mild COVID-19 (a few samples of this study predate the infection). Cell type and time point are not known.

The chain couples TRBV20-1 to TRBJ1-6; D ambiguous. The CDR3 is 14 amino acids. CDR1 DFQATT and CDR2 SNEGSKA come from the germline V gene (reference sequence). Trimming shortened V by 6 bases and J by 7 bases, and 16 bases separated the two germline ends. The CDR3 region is CSAATRERNSPLHF. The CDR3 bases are TGCAGTGCCGCTACCCGGGAACGCAATTCACCCCTCCACTTT.

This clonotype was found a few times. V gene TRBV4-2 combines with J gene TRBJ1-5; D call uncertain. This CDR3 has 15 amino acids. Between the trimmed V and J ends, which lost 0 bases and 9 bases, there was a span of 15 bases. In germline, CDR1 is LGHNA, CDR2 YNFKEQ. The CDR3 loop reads CASSQEWAGEWPQHF. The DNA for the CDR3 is TGTGCCAGCAGCCAAGAGTGGGCCGGGGAATGGCCCCAGCATTTT.

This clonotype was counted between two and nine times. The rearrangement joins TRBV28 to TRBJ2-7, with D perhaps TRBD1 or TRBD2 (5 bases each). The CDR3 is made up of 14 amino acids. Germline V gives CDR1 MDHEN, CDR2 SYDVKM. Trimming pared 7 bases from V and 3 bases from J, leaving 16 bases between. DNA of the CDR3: TGTGCCAGCACCCCCGGGACGGAAGTCTACGAGCAGTACGTC. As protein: CASTPGTEVYEQYV.

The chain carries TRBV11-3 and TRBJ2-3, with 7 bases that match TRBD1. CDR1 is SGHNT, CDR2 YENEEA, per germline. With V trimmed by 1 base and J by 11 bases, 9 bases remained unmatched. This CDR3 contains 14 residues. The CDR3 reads CASSLGRGNARQYF. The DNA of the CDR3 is TGTGCCAGCAGCTTAGGCAGGGGGAACGCCCGGCAGTATTTT.

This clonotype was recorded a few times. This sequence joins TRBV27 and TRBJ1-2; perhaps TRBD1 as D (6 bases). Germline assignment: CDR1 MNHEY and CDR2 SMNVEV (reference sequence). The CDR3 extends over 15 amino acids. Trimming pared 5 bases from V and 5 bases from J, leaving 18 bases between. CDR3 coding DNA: TGTGCCAGCAGTATAACAGGGAGTGGGGGGTATGGCTACACCTTC. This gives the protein CASSITGSGGYGYTF.

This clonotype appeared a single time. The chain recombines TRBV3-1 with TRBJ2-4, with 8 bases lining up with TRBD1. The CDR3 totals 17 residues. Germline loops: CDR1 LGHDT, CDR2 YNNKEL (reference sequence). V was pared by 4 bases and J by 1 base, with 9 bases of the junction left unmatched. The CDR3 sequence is CASSRDRGSYAKNIQYF. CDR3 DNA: TGTGCCAGCAGCCGCGACAGGGGCAGCTACGCCAAAAACATTCAGTACTTC.

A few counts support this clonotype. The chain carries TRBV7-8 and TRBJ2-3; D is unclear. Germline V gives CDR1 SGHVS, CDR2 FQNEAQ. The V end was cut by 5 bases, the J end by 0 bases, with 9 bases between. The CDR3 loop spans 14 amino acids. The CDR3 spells CASSPRSSTDTQYF. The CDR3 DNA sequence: TGTGCCAGCAGCCCCAGGTCTAGCACAGATACGCAGTATTTT.

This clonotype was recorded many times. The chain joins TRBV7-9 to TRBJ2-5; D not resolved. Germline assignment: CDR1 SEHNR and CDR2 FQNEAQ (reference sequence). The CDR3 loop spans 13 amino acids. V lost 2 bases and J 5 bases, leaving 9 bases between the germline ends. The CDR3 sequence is CASSLRPRETQYF. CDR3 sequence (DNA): TGTGCCAGCAGCTTAAGGCCCCGGGAGACCCAGTACTTC.